This passage covers 31 T cell receptor beta chains from one sample sequenced in a study of TIL therapy for anti-PD-1-resistant metastatic lung cancer. The time point here: pre-treatment sample, taken before nivolumab and TIL therapy. The libraries were made with immunoSEQ v3. Data came from immunoSEQ multiplex PCR; TCRdb stores just in-frame clones and leaves some out. Seen here are about 59,000 clones, around four fifths observed once, and the top ten hold less than 2%. The sample consisted of blood, taken at baseline. Receptor source: a person aged 25-85 years with non-small cell lung cancer.

The gene calls are TRBV27 and TRBJ2-3; D is perhaps TRBD1 (5 bases). The CDR3 contains 15 residues. Trimming took off 3 bases at V and 8 bases at J, with 18 bases between the two ends. Per the germline V gene, CDR1 is MNHEY and CDR2 is SMNVEV (reference sequence). The CDR3 bases are TGTGCCAGCAGTTTTTCGTGGATCAGGGAAGGTACGCAGTATTTT. This encodes CASSFSWIREGTQYF.

This clone was seen once. The chain has TRBV5-6 and TRBJ1-2; no definite D call. The CDR3 sequence is 15 residues long. Trimming removed 5 bases from V and 4 bases from J, with 18 bases in between. CDR1 is SGHDT, CDR2 YYEEEE, per germline. The CDR3 nucleotides are TGTGCCAGCAGTTTAGGGTCAGGCCCCCGCTATGGCTACACCTTC. This gives the protein CASSLGSGPRYGYTF.

V usage is TRBV5-4 and J usage is TRBJ2-7; weak D call: TRBD1 (6 bases). Germline assignment: CDR1 SGHNT and CDR2 YYREEE (reference sequence). This CDR3 spans 13 amino acids. V was shortened by 4 bases and J by 3 bases, with 11 bases between the two germline ends. CDR3 in DNA: TGTGCCAGCAGCCCCAAAGGGGGCTACGAGCAGTACTTC. As protein: CASSPKGGYEQYF.

This chain connects TRBV6-6 to TRBJ1-3; the D gene is possibly TRBD1 (6 bases). In germline, CDR1 is MNHNY, CDR2 SVGAGI (reference sequence). The CDR3 is 15 amino acids. Trimming stripped 2 bases from V and 0 bases from J, with 8 bases between. The CDR3 DNA follows: TGTGCCAGCAGTTACAGGGGGGACTCTGGAAACACCATATATTTT. This sequence encodes CASSYRGDSGNTIYF.

This chain uses TRBV5-1 with TRBJ1-1, with 9 bases that match TRBD1. Germline V lookup: CDR1 SGHRS, CDR2 YFSETQ. Germline trimming cut 4 bases from V and 3 bases from J; bases unmatched to any gene: 10. The CDR3 is made up of 16 amino acids. CDR3 amino acids: CASSAVQGAGYTEAFF. The CDR3 DNA sequence: TGCGCCAGCAGCGCAGTACAGGGGGCAGGTTACACTGAAGCTTTCTTT.

This clone was recorded a few times. Additional DNA sequences in this sample encode the identical CDR3. CDR3 nucleotide sequence: TGTGCCAGCAGTTTAGGGGGACCCTACGAGCAGTACTTC. Its protein is CASSLGGPYEQYF. The chain employs TRBV27 and TRBJ2-7; D tentatively reads TRBD1 or TRBD2 (5 bases each). V was cut by 2 bases and J by 2 bases, with 7 bases left in between. This CDR3 spans 13 amino acids. Germline values: CDR1 MNHEY, CDR2 SMNVEV (reference sequence).

The rearrangement links TRBV18 to TRBJ1-1; D gene ambiguous. Looked up from germline, CDR1 is KGHSH and CDR2 is LQKENI. Trimming pared 3 bases from V and 1 base from J, leaving 9 bases between. There are 14 residues in the CDR3. The CDR3 DNA reads as TGTGCCAGCTCACCGCTAGCGGGGAACACTGAAGCTTTCTTT. This encodes CASSPLAGNTEAFF.

The chain carries TRBV4-1 and TRBJ1-1, with no clear D. Germline V gives CDR1 MGHRA, CDR2 YSYEKL. The CDR3 has 12 residues. V lost 1 base, J lost 6 bases, and 6 bases lay in between. The CDR3 loop is CASSQGIAEAFF. The CDR3 nucleotides read TGCGCCAGCAGCCAAGGCATTGCTGAAGCTTTCTTT.

This chain links TRBV6-5 with TRBJ1-5; D uncertain. This CDR3 is 13 amino acids long. Germline lookup yields CDR1 MNHEY and CDR2 SVGAGI. Trimming removed 2 bases at V and 4 bases at J, with 6 bases between. This chain's CDR3 is CASSYDGNQPQHF. The CDR3 DNA sequence: TGTGCCAGCAGTTACGACGGGAATCAGCCCCAGCATTTT.

This chain connects TRBV6-5 to TRBJ1-4, with 7 positions matching TRBD1. The CDR3 spans 15 residues. Losses at the gene ends were 6 bases for V and 8 bases for J; bases not matched to a gene: 12. The germline CDR1 and CDR2 sequences are MNHEY and SVGAGI. CDR3 sequence reads: CASSRSTGVGEKLFF. CDR3 nucleotides: TGTGCCAGCAGCCGCAGCACAGGGGTGGGAGAAAAACTGTTTTTT.

The rearrangement joins TRBV7-9 to TRBJ1-2; D remains ambiguous. The CDR3 loop spans 11 amino acids. V dropped 1 base and J dropped 8 bases, with 5 bases sitting between them. CDR1 is SEHNR, CDR2 FQNEAQ, per germline (reference sequence). The CDR3 coding sequence is TGTGCCAGCAGCTTAGTGGGGGGCTACACCTTC. This encodes CASSLVGGYTF.

The chain links TRBV5-1 to TRBJ1-1; D is possibly TRBD1 (5 bases). Trimming stripped 4 bases from V and 1 base from J, with 14 bases between. In germline, CDR1 is SGHRS, CDR2 YFSETQ. The CDR3 runs 15 residues. The CDR3 bases are TGCGCCAGCAGCCCAATCTCAGGGTCGAACACTGAAGCTTTCTTT. It translates to CASSPISGSNTEAFF.

The chain employs TRBV7-6 and TRBJ2-2; no clear D gene. Trimming stripped 2 bases from V and 1 base from J, with 8 bases between. The germline V gene encodes CDR1 SGHVS and CDR2 FNYEAQ. The CDR3 has 15 amino acids. CDR3 nucleotides: TGTGCCAGCAGCTTAAACTGGGGGAACACCGGGGAGCTGTTTTTT. Its protein is CASSLNWGNTGELFF.

The genes are TRBV5-4 and TRBJ2-2; no reliable D call. V was trimmed by 3 bases and J by 7 bases, leaving 10 bases between them. In germline, CDR1 is SGHNT, CDR2 YYREEE (reference sequence). This CDR3 comprises 13 residues. CDR3 protein: CASSSQTGGELFF. The CDR3 DNA reads as TGTGCCAGCAGCTCCCAAACGGGCGGGGAGCTGTTTTTT.

The rearrangement uses TRBV28 and TRBJ1-5; D is undetermined. Trimming pared 2 bases from V and 5 bases from J, leaving 10 bases between. The CDR3 has 14 residues. The germline gives CDR1 MDHEN, CDR2 SYDVKM. The CDR3 nucleotides are TGTGCCAGCAGTTTAACACGGTCAGATCAGCCCCAGCATTTT. Protein product: CASSLTRSDQPQHF.

The chain uses TRBV7-2 and TRBJ2-3; D possibly uses TRBD1 or TRBD2 (6 bases each). Trimming cost V 5 bases and J 3 bases, with 12 bases left between them. CDR1 is SGHTA and CDR2 is FQGNSA in the germline V gene. The CDR3 is made up of 14 amino acids. The DNA of the CDR3 is TGTGCCAGCAGCCGCGGGACACCTACAGATACGCAGTATTTT. Its protein product is CASSRGTPTDTQYF.

V and J are TRBV5-4 and TRBJ2-1, with 8 bases fitting TRBD2. This CDR3 has 18 residues. Germline V gene lookup returns CDR1 SGHNT and CDR2 YYREEE (reference sequence). Trimming removed 0 bases from V and 1 base from J; junction bases left unmatched: 9. The CDR3, as DNA: TGTGCCAGCAGCTTGGGGACCCTAGCGGGCTCGTCCTACAATGAGCAGTTCTTC. Translation: CASSLGTLAGSSYNEQFF.

The chain is built from TRBV15 and TRBJ1-2, with TRBD1 matching over 10 bases. Per the germline V gene, CDR1 is LNHNV and CDR2 is YYDKDF (reference sequence). Trimming took 2 bases from V and 8 from J; bases not matched to a gene: 8. The CDR3 totals 15 residues. CDR3 nucleotide sequence: TGTGCCACCAGCAGATCAGACAGGGGGCTTGTCGGCTACACCTTC. It is translated as CATSRSDRGLVGYTF.

This clone was observed a few times. The chain has TRBV6-1 and TRBJ2-7; no clear D. CDR3 length: 10 amino acids. The V gene's germline CDR1 is MNHNS and CDR2 SASEGT. V shed 4 bases and J shed 3 bases, with 1 base lying between them. CDR3: CASSVYEQYF. In DNA form, the CDR3 reads TGTGCCAGCAGTGTCTACGAGCAGTACTTC.

A single count supports this clone. J is TRBJ1-5 and V is TRBV19; no reliable D call. V lost 3 bases to trimming and J lost 1 base, with 7 bases between them. The CDR3 is 14 residues long. Germline V CDR1 and CDR2: LNHDA, SQIVND (reference sequence). Written as DNA, the CDR3 is TGTGCCAGTAGTATCCGCGACAGCAATCAGCCCCAGCATTTT. This encodes CASSIRDSNQPQHF.

The chain recombines TRBV11-2 with TRBJ2-7, with 7 bases that match TRBD1. The CDR3 consists of 14 residues. V dropped 4 bases and J dropped 7; count of bases not matched to a gene: 10. CDR1 is SGHAT and CDR2 is FQNNGV in the germline V gene. CDR3 region: CASSYNRGGREQYF. CDR3 sequence (DNA): TGTGCCAGCAGCTATAACAGGGGCGGGCGGGAGCAGTACTTC.

This chain uses TRBV13 with TRBJ2-1, with unresolved D. The V gene lost 1 base and the J gene lost 0 bases, with 19 bases spanning the gap. CDR3 length equals 19 residues. Germline assignment: CDR1 PRHDT and CDR2 FYEKMQ (reference sequence). The CDR3 here is CASSLVSWFSPSSYNEQFF. In DNA, the CDR3 is TGTGCCAGCAGCTTAGTTTCTTGGTTTTCCCCAAGCTCCTACAATGAGCAGTTCTTC. Full variable domain (rest looked up from reference TRBV13 and TRBJ2-1): AAGVIQSPRHLIKEKRETATLKCYPIPRHDTVYWYQQGPGQDPQFLISFYEKMQSDKGSIPDRFSAQQFSDYHSELNMSSLELGDSALYFCASSLVSWFSPSSYNEQFFGPGTRLTVL.

V usage is TRBV19 and J usage is TRBJ2-5; 14 positions match TRBD2. Germline V lookup: CDR1 LNHDA, CDR2 SQIVND (reference sequence). Germline trimming cut 3 bases from V and 0 bases from J; bases unmatched to any gene: 6. The CDR3 is 18 residues long. The CDR3 coding sequence is TGTGCCAGTAGTATTCCGGGACTAGCGGGGGAACACCAAGAGACCCAGTACTTC. It encodes CASSIPGLAGEHQETQYF.

In regard to this clone: An end of the junction does not agree with germline; a read error may underlie this. Additional DNA sequences in this sample encode the identical CDR3. V is TRBV7-2 and J is TRBJ2-7; D is perhaps TRBD2 (5 bases). The CDR3 is made up of 14 amino acids. Germline lookup yields CDR1 SGHTA and CDR2 FQGNSA. The DNA of the CDR3 is TGTGCTAGCAGCTTAGCGCCGGCATCCGACGAGCAGTACTTC. Protein sequence: CASSLAPASDEQYF.

This clone was seen only once. The chain employs TRBV19 and TRBJ1-5; tentatively, D is TRBD1 (6 bases). Germline CDR1 LNHDA, CDR2 SQIVND (reference sequence). Trimming shortened V by 7 bases and J by 7 bases, and 20 bases separated the two germline ends. The CDR3 has 15 residues. The CDR3 spells CASTMRGIFNQPQHF. The CDR3 bases are TGTGCCAGTACCATGAGGGGGATCTTCAACCAGCCCCAGCATTTT.

The gene calls are TRBV11-3 and TRBJ2-3; no clear D. Germline loops: CDR1 SGHNT, CDR2 YENEEA. V lost 1 base and J 2 bases, leaving 10 bases between the germline ends. The CDR3 has 15 amino acids. DNA for the CDR3: TGTGCCAGCAGCTTAGCCGTGAGCCTCACAGATACGCAGTATTTT. This translates into CASSLAVSLTDTQYF.

This sequence joins TRBV6-1 and TRBJ1-5; no definite D call. This CDR3 region has 12 residues. Germline loops: CDR1 MNHNS, CDR2 SASEGT. The V end lost 7 bases, the J end lost 2 bases, and 6 bases lay between the germline ends. In nucleotides, the CDR3 is TGTGCCAGCACGGACGGCAATCAGCCCCAGCATTTT. This encodes CASTDGNQPQHF.

The chain carries TRBV4-1 and TRBJ1-3; D unclear. The CDR3 consists of 15 residues. The V end was cut by 1 base, the J end by 0 bases, with 7 bases between. The germline V gene encodes CDR1 MGHRA and CDR2 YSYEKL. The CDR3 region is CASSQVPISGNTIYF. The CDR3 region has the DNA TGCGCCAGCAGCCAAGTCCCAATCTCTGGAAACACCATATATTTT.

The V and J genes are TRBV4-2 and TRBJ2-1; 15 bases are shared with TRBD2. CDR1 LGHNA and CDR2 YNFKEQ come from the germline V gene. The CDR3 is 19 residues long. The J segment lost 9 bases and the V segment lost 3 bases, leaving 15 bases of the junction unmatched. The CDR3: CASSQRSRTSGRAGIEQFF. The DNA of the CDR3 is TGTGCCAGCAGCCAGAGGAGCAGGACTAGCGGGAGGGCCGGCATTGAGCAGTTCTTC.

The CDR3 nucleotides read TGTGCCAGCAGCTTAGGGCAGTTCCAAGAGACCCAGTACTTC. Its translation is CASSLGQFQETQYF. The rearrangement joins TRBV7-2 to TRBJ2-5; D uncertain. The CDR3 covers 14 residues. V was trimmed by 1 base and J by 1 base, leaving 7 bases between them. CDR1 and CDR2 (germline): SGHTA, FQGNSA.

This chain joins TRBV28 and TRBJ1-1; D is unclear. With 9 bases removed from V and 7 bases from J, the gap between germline ends came to 15 bases. Germline CDR1 and CDR2: MDHEN and SYDVKM. The CDR3 loop spans 12 amino acids. The CDR3 DNA is TGTGCCAGTGATACATCGGGGTTTGAAGCTTTCTTT. Protein product: CASDTSGFEAFF. Full variable domain (missing parts from reference TRBV28 and TRBJ1-1): DVKVTQSSRYLVKRTGEKVFLECVQDMDHENMFWYRQDPGLGLRLIYFSYDVKMKEKGDIPEGYSVSREKKERFSLILESASTNQTSMYLCASDTSGFEAFFGQGTRLTVV.